This TCR beta chain comes out of a study of T cells after yellow fever vaccination. Notes on the study in general: Most clones from primary vaccination were detected again post-booster (roughly 96% CD4, roughly 90% CD8). Contamination of FACS-sorted repertoires by abundant clonotypes from the bulk population could occur.

As concerns this clonotype: Its antigen remains unidentified.

TCRdb re-called the 5' RACE reads with MiXCR, one entry per CDR3 protein. The repertoire holds fewer than 450,000 distinct CDR3 sequences, with around 10% as singletons. Trimming removed 3 bases at V and 7 bases at J, with 16 bases between. The germline V gene encodes CDR1 LGHDT and CDR2 YNNKEL (reference sequence). The CDR3 runs 15 residues. The receptor's source is a man between 18 and 35 years old who received the YFV17D yellow fever vaccine. The source material was PBMCs, sampled on the day of the first yellow fever vaccination. The genes are TRBV3-1 and TRBJ1-5; a possible D gene is TRBD1 (5 bases). The CDR3 spells CASSQNAVRGQPQHF. The CDR3 region has the DNA TGTGCCAGCAGCCAGAACGCGGTTCGGGGGCAGCCCCAGCATTTT.